This T cell receptor beta chain emerged from a study of T cell clonotyping in hematopoietic cell transplantation. This CDR3 region has 13 residues. Trimming shortened V by 2 bases and J by 8 bases, and 12 bases separated the two germline ends. Germline V gene data show CDR1 as MNHEY and CDR2 as SMNVEV (reference sequence). Clones were sequenced by immunoSEQ multiplex PCR, and TCRdb holds only the in-frame ones, with some missing. The sample gives about 10,000 clones, about 51% of which show up once; 10% to 15% is in the top ten. Recipient blood drawn about 28 days pretransplant and days 30, 100, 180 after. Findings of the study overall: Higher Inverse Simpson Index values in graft donor and pretransplant recipient predicted broader posttransplant TCR diversity.

This clone showed up just a few times. As yet, its antigen is unknown. This rearrangement joins TRBV27 to TRBJ1-2; the D gene is possibly TRBD1 (5 bases). This clonotype was obtained from a female patient between 50 and 59 years old who had an allogeneic stem cell transplant from an unrelated donor, so the T cells may come from the graft donor. Some clones in this sample may be carry-over from other donors' samples. The sequenced sample was peripheral blood mononuclear cells, obtained 100 days after allogeneic stem cell transplant. For the CDR3, the DNA is TGTGCCAGCAGTTTAACAGGCTATGGGGGCTACACCTTC. Its translation is CASSLTGYGGYTF.